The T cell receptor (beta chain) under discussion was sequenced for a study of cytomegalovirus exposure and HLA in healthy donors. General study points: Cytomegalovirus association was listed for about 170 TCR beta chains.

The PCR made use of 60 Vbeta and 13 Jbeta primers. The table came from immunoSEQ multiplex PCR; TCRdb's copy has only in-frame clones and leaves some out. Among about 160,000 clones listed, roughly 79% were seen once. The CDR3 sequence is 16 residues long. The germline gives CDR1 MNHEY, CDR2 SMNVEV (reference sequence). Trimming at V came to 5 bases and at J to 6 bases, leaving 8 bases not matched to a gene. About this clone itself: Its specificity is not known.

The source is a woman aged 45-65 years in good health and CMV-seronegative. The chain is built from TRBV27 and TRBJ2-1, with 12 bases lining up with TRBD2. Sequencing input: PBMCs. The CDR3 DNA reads TGTGCCAGCAGTCCGGATAGACTAGCGGGAGCCAATGAGCAGTTCTTC. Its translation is CASSPDRLAGANEQFF.